Listed below are T cell receptor beta chains from one sample, sequenced in a study of immune evolution from preneoplasia to lung adenocarcinoma. Using immunoSEQ multiplex PCR, the repertoire was profiled, and TCRdb retains in-frame clones only, with some absent. The data contain about 4,600 clones, 70% to 90% of them seen just once; the ten biggest clones take up approximately 3%. Sequenced: FFPE invasive lung adenocarcinoma tissue. The receptor set was obtained from a person aged 50-59 years with lung adenocarcinoma. Each CDR3 is given with its conserved first and last residue. Each record gives: clone size, D gene, V gene, J gene, CDR3 DNA, CDR3 protein. The D gene is left open where the match is weak. Clone size, where shown, is once, few, many, or a class for clones that have expanded.

clone size: .; D gene: TRBD1; V gene: TRBV6-1; J gene: TRBJ1-1; CDR3 DNA: TGTGCCAGCAGCGACAGGGGGATGAACACTGAAGCTTTCTTT; CDR3 protein: CASSDRGMNTEAFF
clone size: .; D gene: .; V gene: TRBV5-1; J gene: TRBJ1-1; CDR3 DNA: TGCGCCAGCAGTCGGGCAATGAACACTGAAGCTTTCTTT; CDR3 protein: CASSRAMNTEAFF
clone size: .; D gene: .; V gene: TRBV7-6; J gene: TRBJ2-2; CDR3 DNA: TGTGCCAGCAGCTTACAGGGTGACACCGGGGAGCTGTTTTTT; CDR3 protein: CASSLQGDTGELFF
clone size: .; D gene: TRBD2; V gene: TRBV5-1; J gene: TRBJ2-5; CDR3 DNA: TGCGCCAGCAGTCTGAGACTAGCGGAGCAAGAGACCCAGTACTTC; CDR3 protein: CASSLRLAEQETQYF
clone size: once; D gene: TRBD2; V gene: TRBV4-3; J gene: TRBJ2-3; CDR3 DNA: TGCGCCAGCAGCCCCGGGAGCGGGAGGTTGGATACGCAGTATTTT; CDR3 protein: CASSPGSGRLDTQYF
clone size: .; D gene: TRBD2; V gene: TRBV4-2; J gene: TRBJ2-1; CDR3 DNA: TGTGCCAGCAGCCAAGAGGGGCGTCCTAGCGGAGACAATGAGCAGTTCTTC; CDR3 protein: CASSQEGRPSGDNEQFF
clone size: .; D gene: .; V gene: TRBV7-3; J gene: TRBJ2-1; CDR3 DNA: TGTGCCAGCAGCTTAACGTTGAGCTCCTACAATGAGCAGTTCTTC; CDR3 protein: CASSLTLSSYNEQFF
clone size: .; D gene: .; V gene: TRBV5-1; J gene: TRBJ2-7; CDR3 DNA: TGCGCCAGCAGCTTGACAGGAGAATCGCCGCAGTACTTC; CDR3 protein: CASSLTGESPQYF
clone size: .; D gene: .; V gene: TRBV10-2; J gene: TRBJ2-5; CDR3 DNA: TGCGCCAGCAGTGAGTCATGGCAGAAAGAGACCCAGTACTTC; CDR3 protein: CASSESWQKETQYF
clone size: .; D gene: .; V gene: TRBV18; J gene: TRBJ1-1; CDR3 DNA: TGTGCCAGCTCGCCCAGGGAATCCGAAGCTTTCTTT; CDR3 protein: CASSPRESEAFF
clone size: .; D gene: .; V gene: TRBV19; J gene: TRBJ1-5; CDR3 DNA: TGTGCCAGTACCGGAAAGGCGATCAATCAGCCCCAGCATTTT; CDR3 protein: CASTGKAINQPQHF
clone size: .; D gene: .; V gene: TRBV2; J gene: TRBJ1-4; CDR3 DNA: TGTGCCAGCAGTGATGGCGGGGCAGGTGAAAAACTGTTTTTT; CDR3 protein: CASSDGGAGEKLFF
clone size: .; D gene: TRBD1; V gene: TRBV7-9; J gene: TRBJ1-1; CDR3 DNA: TGTGCCAGCAGCTCCGGACAGGAGGGTGAAGCTTTCTTT; CDR3 protein: CASSSGQEGEAFF
clone size: .; D gene: TRBD1; V gene: TRBV29-1; J gene: TRBJ1-2; CDR3 DNA: TGCAGCGTGGATTCTACAGGGGATGGCTACACCTTC; CDR3 protein: CSVDSTGDGYTF
clone size: .; D gene: .; V gene: TRBV19; J gene: TRBJ1-1; CDR3 DNA: TGTGCCAGTAGTATAGACCCCCGCAGGGGGAACACTGAAGCTTTCTTT; CDR3 protein: CASSIDPRRGNTEAFF
clone size: .; D gene: .; V gene: TRBV5-5; J gene: TRBJ2-5; CDR3 DNA: TGTGCCAGCAGCTTGGGGCTGCTGGAGGGGGAGACCCAGTACTTC; CDR3 protein: CASSLGLLEGETQYF
clone size: .; D gene: TRBD1; V gene: TRBV19; J gene: TRBJ2-2; CDR3 DNA: TGTGCCAGTAGTATAGGACAGGGGGCTTTGAACACCGGGGAGCTGTTTTTT; CDR3 protein: CASSIGQGALNTGELFF
clone size: .; D gene: .; V gene: TRBV28; J gene: TRBJ2-3; CDR3 DNA: TGTGCCAGCAGTTCGGTTTTAGATACGCAGTATTTT; CDR3 protein: CASSSVLDTQYF
clone size: .; D gene: .; V gene: TRBV5-1; J gene: TRBJ1-4; CDR3 DNA: TGCGCCAGCAGCTTGGGTGAGGGAAGAGGGGAAAAACTGTTTTTT; CDR3 protein: CASSLGEGRGEKLFF
clone size: .; D gene: TRBD2; V gene: TRBV9; J gene: TRBJ2-3; CDR3 DNA: TGTGCCAGCAGCGAGGACGGGAGGGGCACAGATACGCAGTATTTT; CDR3 protein: CASSEDGRGTDTQYF
clone size: .; D gene: TRBD1; V gene: TRBV7-2; J gene: TRBJ1-5; CDR3 DNA: TGTGCCAGCAGCTTAGCGCCCTGGACAGGGGGCGGTCAGCCCCAGCATTTT; CDR3 protein: CASSLAPWTGGGQPQHF
clone size: .; D gene: .; V gene: TRBV28; J gene: TRBJ1-5; CDR3 DNA: TGTGCCAGCAGTTTTGCCAAGCCGGGGCAGCCCCAGCATTTT; CDR3 protein: CASSFAKPGQPQHF
clone size: .; D gene: .; V gene: TRBV5-6; J gene: TRBJ2-3; CDR3 DNA: TGTGCCAGCAGCCTGGACGGGGGTAACACAGATACGCAGTATTTT; CDR3 protein: CASSLDGGNTDTQYF
clone size: .; D gene: .; V gene: TRBV5-1; J gene: TRBJ2-7; CDR3 DNA: TGCGCCAGCAGCTTGGCTTGGACACCGAGCTCCTACGAGCAGTACTTC; CDR3 protein: CASSLAWTPSSYEQYF
clone size: .; D gene: TRBD2; V gene: TRBV7-9; J gene: TRBJ2-5; CDR3 DNA: TGTGCCAGCAGCCCCCGGACTAGCGGGAGGGCCTTACAAGAGACCCAGTACTTC; CDR3 protein: CASSPRTSGRALQETQYF
clone size: .; D gene: TRBD2; V gene: TRBV27; J gene: TRBJ2-7; CDR3 DNA: TGTGCCAGCAGTTTATCTTTCCGACTAGCAAGCTACGAGCAGTACTTC; CDR3 protein: CASSLSFRLASYEQYF
clone size: .; D gene: .; V gene: TRBV6-5; J gene: TRBJ2-7; CDR3 DNA: TGTGCCAGCAGTTACTCAAGCGTAAGCTCCTACGAGCAGTACTTC; CDR3 protein: CASSYSSVSSYEQYF
clone size: few; D gene: .; V gene: TRBV4-1; J gene: TRBJ2-4; CDR3 DNA: TGCGCCAGCAGCCAATTTATCCGGGACCCGGTACCCAGTCTAGCCAAAAACATTCAGTACTTC; CDR3 protein: CASSQFIRDPVPSLAKNIQYF
clone size: .; D gene: .; V gene: TRBV5-5; J gene: TRBJ2-1; CDR3 DNA: TGTGCCAGCAGCTTGGCCTGGTCTAACAATGAGCAGTTCTTC; CDR3 protein: CASSLAWSNNEQFF
clone size: .; D gene: TRBD1; V gene: TRBV7-9; J gene: TRBJ2-5; CDR3 DNA: TGTGCCAGCAGCGGAGGGACAGGACGCGGCCAAGAGACCCAGTACTTC; CDR3 protein: CASSGGTGRGQETQYF
clone size: .; D gene: .; V gene: TRBV7-8; J gene: TRBJ2-2; CDR3 DNA: TGTGCCAGCAGCCTGAGGGTGGGGAACACCGGGGAGCTGTTTTTT; CDR3 protein: CASSLRVGNTGELFF
clone size: .; D gene: .; V gene: TRBV7-8; J gene: TRBJ1-2; CDR3 DNA: TGTGCCAGCAGCTTAGGGCAGGGAGACTATGGCTACACCTTC; CDR3 protein: CASSLGQGDYGYTF
clone size: .; D gene: .; V gene: TRBV19; J gene: TRBJ2-7; CDR3 DNA: TGTGCCAGTAGTTCCTCCTCGGGACGGATCTACGAGCAGTACTTC; CDR3 protein: CASSSSSGRIYEQYF
clone size: .; D gene: .; V gene: TRBV5-4; J gene: TRBJ2-1; CDR3 DNA: TGTGCCAGCAGCTTGAAGGCCCATGAGCAGTTCTTC; CDR3 protein: CASSLKAHEQFF
clone size: .; D gene: .; V gene: TRBV19; J gene: TRBJ1-5; CDR3 DNA: TGTGCCAGTAGTATACGGCGGGGCAATCAGCCCCAGCATTTT; CDR3 protein: CASSIRRGNQPQHF
clone size: once; D gene: TRBD1; V gene: TRBV27; J gene: TRBJ1-1; CDR3 DNA: TGTGCCAGCAGTCAATGGGGACCAGGGGGAGTGAACACTGAAGCTTTCTTT; CDR3 protein: CASSQWGPGGVNTEAFF
clone size: .; D gene: .; V gene: TRBV7-6; J gene: TRBJ2-2; CDR3 DNA: TGTGCCAGCAGCTTATCTAGTGCCCAGAACACCGGGGAGCTGTTTTTT; CDR3 protein: CASSLSSAQNTGELFF
clone size: .; D gene: .; V gene: TRBV5-1; J gene: TRBJ1-4; CDR3 DNA: TGCGCCAGCAGTGAACCCGGTGAAAAACTGTTTTTT; CDR3 protein: CASSEPGEKLFF
clone size: .; D gene: .; V gene: TRBV5-1; J gene: TRBJ1-1; CDR3 DNA: TGCGCCAGCAGCTTGGGAGGGAACACTGAAGCTTTCTTT; CDR3 protein: CASSLGGNTEAFF
clone size: .; D gene: .; V gene: TRBV27; J gene: TRBJ2-7; CDR3 DNA: TGTGCCACTTCGCCCTACGAGCAGTACTTC; CDR3 protein: CATSPYEQYF
clone size: .; D gene: TRBD2; V gene: TRBV6-1; J gene: TRBJ2-2; CDR3 DNA: TGTGCCAGCACCCGGGGGGGTTCGGCCGGGGAGCTGTTTTTT; CDR3 protein: CASTRGGSAGELFF
clone size: .; D gene: TRBD1; V gene: TRBV28; J gene: TRBJ1-2; CDR3 DNA: TGTGCCAGCAGTTCCCCAATCATTGAACAGGGGGGTTATGGCTACACCTTC; CDR3 protein: CASSSPIIEQGGYGYTF
clone size: .; D gene: TRBD1; V gene: TRBV7-9; J gene: TRBJ1-1; CDR3 DNA: TGTGCCAGCAGTCCCAGGGGGCTGAACACTGAAGCTTTCTTT; CDR3 protein: CASSPRGLNTEAFF
clone size: .; D gene: .; V gene: TRBV14; J gene: TRBJ2-1; CDR3 DNA: TGTGCCAGCAGCCGGCGGCACGACGGGGATGAGCAGTTCTTC; CDR3 protein: CASSRRHDGDEQFF
clone size: .; D gene: .; V gene: TRBV7-6; J gene: TRBJ2-7; CDR3 DNA: TGTGCCAGCAGCCCAGGGGCGGTGGCCAGGGCCACCTACGAGCAGTACTTC; CDR3 protein: CASSPGAVARATYEQYF
clone size: .; D gene: .; V gene: TRBV5-6; J gene: TRBJ2-7; CDR3 DNA: TGTGCCAGCAGCTTGTATAGGACCTCCTACGAGCAGTACTTC; CDR3 protein: CASSLYRTSYEQYF
clone size: .; D gene: TRBD2; V gene: TRBV4-1; J gene: TRBJ2-7; CDR3 DNA: TGCGCCAGCAGCCAGGAGGGACTAGCAGCCTACGAGCAGTACTTC; CDR3 protein: CASSQEGLAAYEQYF
clone size: .; D gene: TRBD2; V gene: TRBV5-6; J gene: TRBJ2-7; CDR3 DNA: TGTGCCAGCAACACCGGGACTAGCGGGTTCTACGAGCAGTACTTC; CDR3 protein: CASNTGTSGFYEQYF
clone size: few; D gene: .; V gene: TRBV29-1; J gene: TRBJ1-1; CDR3 DNA: TGCAGCGTCCCCGGGACGGAAATGGGCACTGAAGCTTTCTTT; CDR3 protein: CSVPGTEMGTEAFF
clone size: .; D gene: .; V gene: TRBV11-2; J gene: TRBJ2-6; CDR3 DNA: TGTGCCAGCAGCTTAATGGGGATCTCTGGGGCCAACGTCCTGACTTTC; CDR3 protein: CASSLMGISGANVLTF
clone size: .; D gene: TRBD1; V gene: TRBV29-1; J gene: TRBJ1-2; CDR3 DNA: TGCAGCGTGACAGGGACGAAGTATGGCTACACCTTC; CDR3 protein: CSVTGTKYGYTF
clone size: few; D gene: .; V gene: TRBV6-5; J gene: TRBJ2-2; CDR3 DNA: TGTGCCAGCAGGGGACGGGAGAGTACCGGGGAGCTGTTTTTT; CDR3 protein: CASRGRESTGELFF
clone size: .; D gene: .; V gene: TRBV9; J gene: TRBJ2-7; CDR3 DNA: TGTGCCAGCAGCCGATTCGGGAGTGGCGAGCAGTACTTC; CDR3 protein: CASSRFGSGEQYF